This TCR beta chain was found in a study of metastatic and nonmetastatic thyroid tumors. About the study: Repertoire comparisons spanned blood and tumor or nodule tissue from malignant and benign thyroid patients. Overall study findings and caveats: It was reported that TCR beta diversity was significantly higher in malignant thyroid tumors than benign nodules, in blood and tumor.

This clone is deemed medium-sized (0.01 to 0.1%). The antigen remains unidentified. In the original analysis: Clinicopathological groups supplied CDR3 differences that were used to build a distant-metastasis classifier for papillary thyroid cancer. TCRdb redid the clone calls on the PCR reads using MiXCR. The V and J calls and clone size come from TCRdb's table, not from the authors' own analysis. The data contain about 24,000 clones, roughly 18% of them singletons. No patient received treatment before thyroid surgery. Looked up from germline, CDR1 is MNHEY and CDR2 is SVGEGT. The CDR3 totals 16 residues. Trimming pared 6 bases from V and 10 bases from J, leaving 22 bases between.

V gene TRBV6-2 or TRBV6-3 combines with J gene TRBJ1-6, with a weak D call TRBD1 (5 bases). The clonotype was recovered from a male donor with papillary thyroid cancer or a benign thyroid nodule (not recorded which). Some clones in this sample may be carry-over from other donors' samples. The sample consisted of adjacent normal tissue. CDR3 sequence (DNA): TGTGCCAGCAGAACAAGTCTCCTGGGGGGGAAATCACCCCTCCACTTT. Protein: CASRTSLLGGKSPLHF.